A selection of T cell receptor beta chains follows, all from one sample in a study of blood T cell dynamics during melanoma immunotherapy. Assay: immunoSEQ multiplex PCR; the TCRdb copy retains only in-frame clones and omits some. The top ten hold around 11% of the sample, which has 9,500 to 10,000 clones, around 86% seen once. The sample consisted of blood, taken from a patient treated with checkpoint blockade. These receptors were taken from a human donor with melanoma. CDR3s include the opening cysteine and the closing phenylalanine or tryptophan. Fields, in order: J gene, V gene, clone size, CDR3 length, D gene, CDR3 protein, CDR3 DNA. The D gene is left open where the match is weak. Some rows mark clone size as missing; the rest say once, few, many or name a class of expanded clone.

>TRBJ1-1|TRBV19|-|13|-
CASSIVKATEAFF
TGTGCCAGTAGTATAGTCAAAGCCACTGAAGCTTTCTTT
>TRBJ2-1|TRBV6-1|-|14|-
CASYRDLVTNEQFF
TGTGCCAGCTATCGGGATTTGGTAACTAATGAGCAGTTCTTC
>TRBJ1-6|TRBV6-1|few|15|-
CASRQSVGSGSPLHF
TGTGCCAGCAGACAATCCGTGGGGAGTGGGTCACCCCTCCACTTT
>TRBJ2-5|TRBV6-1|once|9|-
CASEETQYF
TGTGCCAGCGAAGAGACCCAGTACTTC
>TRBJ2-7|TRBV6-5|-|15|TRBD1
CASSSTGTGRWEQYF
TGTGCCAGCAGTAGTACCGGGACAGGTCGGTGGGAGCAGTACTTC
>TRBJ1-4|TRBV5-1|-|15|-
CASSFLGGVGEKLFF
TGCGCCAGCAGCTTCTTGGGAGGCGTCGGTGAAAAACTGTTTTTT
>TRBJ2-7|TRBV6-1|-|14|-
CASIATENTYEQYF
TGTGCCAGCATAGCGACAGAGAACACCTACGAGCAGTACTTC
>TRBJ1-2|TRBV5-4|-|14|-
CASREGGSDYGYTF
TGTGCCAGCAGGGAGGGAGGTTCGGACTATGGCTACACCTTC
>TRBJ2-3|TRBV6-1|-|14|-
CASSWRGGTDTQYF
TGTGCCAGCAGCTGGCGCGGGGGCACAGATACGCAGTATTTT
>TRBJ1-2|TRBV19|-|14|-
CASSSGQSNYGYTF
TGTGCCAGTAGTAGCGGACAGAGTAACTATGGCTACACCTTC
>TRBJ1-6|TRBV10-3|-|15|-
CAISDRPENNSPLHF
TGTGCCATCAGTGACCGGCCGGAAAATAATTCACCCCTCCACTTT
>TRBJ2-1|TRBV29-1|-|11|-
CSDRYYNEQFF
TGCAGCGACAGATATTACAATGAGCAGTTCTTC
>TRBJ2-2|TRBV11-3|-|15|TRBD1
CASSLTGPNTGELFF
TGTGCCAGCAGCCTGACAGGGCCGAACACCGGGGAGCTGTTTTTT
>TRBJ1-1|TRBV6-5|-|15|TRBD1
CASSYSTQGVIEAFF
TGTGCCAGCAGTTACTCGACTCAGGGGGTAATTGAAGCTTTCTTT
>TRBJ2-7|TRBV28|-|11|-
CASSLGYEQYF
TGTGCCAGCAGCCTCGGCTACGAGCAGTACTTC
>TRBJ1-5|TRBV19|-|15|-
CASSIQSISNQPQHF
TGTGCCAGTAGTATCCAGTCAATCAGCAATCAGCCCCAGCATTTT
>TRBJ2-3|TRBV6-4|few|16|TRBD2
CASSYILAGPTDTQYF
TGTGCCAGCAGTTACATCCTAGCGGGGCCAACAGATACGCAGTATTTT
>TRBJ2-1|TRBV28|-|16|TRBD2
CASRVGTSRLLNEQFF
TGTGCCAGCAGGGTTGGGACTAGTAGGTTGTTGAATGAGCAGTTCTTC
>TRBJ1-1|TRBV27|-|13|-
CASSRGPGAEAFF
TGTGCCAGCAGTCGGGGGCCTGGTGCTGAAGCTTTCTTT
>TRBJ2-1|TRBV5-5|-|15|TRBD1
CASSSFLTGVNEQFF
TGTGCCAGCAGCTCCTTTCTAACAGGGGTCAATGAGCAGTTCTTC
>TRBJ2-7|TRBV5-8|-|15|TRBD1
CASSIRGQGAYEQYF
TGTGCCAGCAGCATCCGAGGACAGGGGGCCTACGAGCAGTACTTC
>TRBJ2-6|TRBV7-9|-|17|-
CASSLVVQDSGANVLTF
TGTGCCAGCAGCTTAGTGGTACAAGACTCTGGGGCCAACGTCCTGACTTTC
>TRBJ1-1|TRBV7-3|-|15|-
CASSRVSMGVTEAFF
TGTGCCAGCAGCAGGGTATCTATGGGGGTTACTGAAGCTTTCTTT
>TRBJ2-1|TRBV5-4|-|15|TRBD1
CAIQGPGQGINEQFF
TGTGCCATCCAAGGTCCGGGACAGGGGATTAATGAGCAGTTCTTC
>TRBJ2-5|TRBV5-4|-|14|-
CASSLRGGAETQYF
TGTGCCAGCAGCTTGAGAGGGGGGGCGGAGACCCAGTACTTC
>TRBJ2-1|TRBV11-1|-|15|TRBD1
CASSLEDRGTNEQFF
TGTGCCAGCAGCTTAGAGGACAGGGGCACCAATGAGCAGTTCTTC
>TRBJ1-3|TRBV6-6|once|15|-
CASSPEWGTGNTIYF
TGTGCCAGCTCCCCCGAGTGGGGAACTGGAAACACCATATATTTT
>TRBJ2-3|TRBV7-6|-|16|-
CASSLAAGVGSDTQYF
TGTGCCAGCAGCTTAGCGGCTGGGGTGGGGTCGGATACGCAGTATTTT
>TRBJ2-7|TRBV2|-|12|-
CASCPWRGEQYF
TGTGCCAGTTGCCCTTGGCGAGGAGAGCAGTACTTC
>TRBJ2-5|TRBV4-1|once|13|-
CASSQWRRETQYF
TGCGCCAGCAGCCAATGGAGAAGAGAGACCCAGTACTTC
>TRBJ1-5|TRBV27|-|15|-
CASSLSKGWGWTQHF
TGTGCCAGCAGTTTATCTAAAGGGTGGGGATGGACCCAGCATTTT
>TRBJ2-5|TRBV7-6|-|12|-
CASSLSAETQYF
TGTGCCAGCAGCTTGTCGGCGGAGACCCAGTACTTC
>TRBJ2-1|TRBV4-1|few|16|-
CASSQERASSYNEQFF
TGCGCCAGCAGCCAAGAACGCGCAAGCTCCTACAATGAGCAGTTCTTC
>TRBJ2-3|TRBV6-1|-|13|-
CASKKSAGDTQYF
TGTGCCAGCAAGAAAAGCGCTGGAGATACGCAGTATTTT
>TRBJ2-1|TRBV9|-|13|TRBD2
CASSVVGAGDKFF
TGTGCCAGCAGCGTAGTTGGAGCGGGGGATAAGTTCTTC
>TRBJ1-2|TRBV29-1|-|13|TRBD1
CSFKDRGNYGYTF
TGCAGCTTCAAAGACAGGGGAAACTATGGCTACACCTTC
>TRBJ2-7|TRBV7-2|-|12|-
CASGRAEGEQYF
TGTGCCAGCGGTAGGGCCGAGGGCGAGCAGTACTTC
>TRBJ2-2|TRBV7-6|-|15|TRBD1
CASSRDRAGTGELFF
TGTGCCAGCAGCCGGGACAGGGCTGGCACCGGGGAGCTGTTTTTT
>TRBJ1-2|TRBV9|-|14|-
CASSVGLLAYGYTF
TGTGCCAGCAGCGTAGGGCTGTTGGCCTATGGCTACACCTTC
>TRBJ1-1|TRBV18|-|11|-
CASSPGTEAFF
TGTGCCAGCTCACCAGGCACTGAAGCTTTCTTT
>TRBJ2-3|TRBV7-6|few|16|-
CASSLDIGAGTDTQYF
TGTGCCAGCAGCTTAGATATAGGGGCGGGCACAGATACGCAGTATTTT
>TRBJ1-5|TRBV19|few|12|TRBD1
CASSPDRGVEHF
TGTGCCAGTAGTCCCGACAGGGGAGTGGAGCATTTT
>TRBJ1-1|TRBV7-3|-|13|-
CASRRQGNTEAFF
TGTGCCAGCCGCCGGCAGGGGAACACTGAAGCTTTCTTT
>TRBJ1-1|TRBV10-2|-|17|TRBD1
CASSDYRGSREVSEAFF
TGCGCCAGCAGTGACTACAGGGGTTCGCGCGAGGTTTCTGAAGCTTTCTTT